This is a list of T cell receptor beta chains from one sample in a study of T cell responses to AZD1222 COVID-19 vaccine. Sequencing used immunoSEQ multiplex PCR; TCRdb keeps in-frame clones, though not all of them. Of 150,000 to 200,000 clones listed, 90% to 95% are singletons. The sequences come from peripheral blood, collected on day 0 of AZD1222 vaccination. The receptors were gathered from an adult in good health. The CDR3 runs from the conserved cysteine through the conserved F or W. The order of the fields is D gene, clone size, V gene, J gene, CDR3 DNA, CDR3 protein. D genes are given only for firm matches. Expanded clones get a size class; other rows say once, few or many, or leave the size out.

D gene: TRBD1
clone size: NA
V gene: TRBV6-5
J gene: TRBJ2-3
CDR3 DNA: TGTGCCAGCAGTTTAGACAGGGGGCGCGGCACAGATACGCAGTATTTT
CDR3 protein: CASSLDRGRGTDTQYF

D gene: NA
clone size: few
V gene: TRBV5-4
J gene: TRBJ2-7
CDR3 DNA: TGTGCCAGCAGCCGAGAATTCCCCTACGAGCAGTACTTC
CDR3 protein: CASSREFPYEQYF

D gene: TRBD2
clone size: NA
V gene: TRBV7-9
J gene: TRBJ2-5
CDR3 DNA: TGTGCCAGCAGCCCACCGACTAGCGAGAGGATAGAGACCCAGTACTTC
CDR3 protein: CASSPPTSERIETQYF

D gene: TRBD1
clone size: NA
V gene: TRBV5-1
J gene: TRBJ1-6
CDR3 DNA: TGCGCCAGCAGCTCGGGACAGGCCTCTAGCTCACCCCTCCACTTT
CDR3 protein: CASSSGQASSSPLHF

D gene: NA
clone size: once
V gene: TRBV27
J gene: TRBJ1-6
CDR3 DNA: TGTGCCAGCAGTTTCGGTCTGGGGGCCGGGTCCTATAATTCACCCCTCCACTTT
CDR3 protein: CASSFGLGAGSYNSPLHF

D gene: NA
clone size: NA
V gene: TRBV27
J gene: TRBJ1-3
CDR3 DNA: TGTGCCAGCAGTTTATCGGGTTTCTCTGGAAACACCATATATTTT
CDR3 protein: CASSLSGFSGNTIYF

D gene: NA
clone size: NA
V gene: TRBV5-6
J gene: TRBJ1-1
CDR3 DNA: TGTGCCAGCAGCTTCGACAGCTCCATGAACACTGAAGCTTTCTTT
CDR3 protein: CASSFDSSMNTEAFF

D gene: NA
clone size: NA
V gene: TRBV30
J gene: TRBJ2-7
CDR3 DNA: TGTGCCTGGGAGACAGGTCCGGGCGAGCAGTACTTC
CDR3 protein: CAWETGPGEQYF

D gene: TRBD1
clone size: NA
V gene: TRBV7-9
J gene: TRBJ1-2
CDR3 DNA: TGTGCCAGCAGCGGCCCGAATTCAGGGGGTTCCCATGGCTACACCTTC
CDR3 protein: CASSGPNSGGSHGYTF

D gene: NA
clone size: NA
V gene: TRBV7-8
J gene: TRBJ1-3
CDR3 DNA: TGTGCCAGCAGCTTAGATTGGCAGGCTGGAAACACCATATATTTT
CDR3 protein: CASSLDWQAGNTIYF

D gene: TRBD1
clone size: NA
V gene: TRBV5-1
J gene: TRBJ2-5
CDR3 DNA: TGCGCCAGCAGCTTGGAGTCCGGATCCAAGACAGGGGAGCTGTACTTC
CDR3 protein: CASSLESGSKTGELYF

D gene: NA
clone size: NA
V gene: TRBV30
J gene: TRBJ1-1
CDR3 DNA: TGTGCCTGGAGTGTACCGGCAGCAGCGGCTTTCTTT
CDR3 protein: CAWSVPAAAAFF

D gene: NA
clone size: NA
V gene: TRBV2
J gene: TRBJ1-5
CDR3 DNA: TGTGCCAGCAGTGACCCCTCGGGCAGGATCAATCAGCCCCAGCATTTT
CDR3 protein: CASSDPSGRINQPQHF

D gene: TRBD1
clone size: once
V gene: TRBV7-9
J gene: TRBJ1-1
CDR3 DNA: TGTGCCAGCAGCAGGGGACAGCCGAACACTGAAGCTTTCTTT
CDR3 protein: CASSRGQPNTEAFF

D gene: NA
clone size: NA
V gene: TRBV12-3/TRBV12-4
J gene: TRBJ2-1
CDR3 DNA: TGTGCCAGCAGTTTAGGGGAGTACAATGAGCAGTTCTTC
CDR3 protein: CASSLGEYNEQFF

D gene: NA
clone size: NA
V gene: TRBV19
J gene: TRBJ2-1
CDR3 DNA: TGTGCCAGTAGTATCGATGGCGCGGCCGAGCAGTTCTTC
CDR3 protein: CASSIDGAAEQFF

D gene: TRBD1
clone size: NA
V gene: TRBV7-7
J gene: TRBJ1-6
CDR3 DNA: TGTGCCAGCAGCTTAGGACAGGGCAACGATTCACCCCTCCACTTT
CDR3 protein: CASSLGQGNDSPLHF

D gene: NA
clone size: NA
V gene: TRBV5-1
J gene: TRBJ2-1
CDR3 DNA: TGCGCCAGTCGGGCGGGATCGTACAATGAGCAGTTCTTC
CDR3 protein: CASRAGSYNEQFF

D gene: NA
clone size: once
V gene: TRBV11-2
J gene: TRBJ1-2
CDR3 DNA: TGTGCCAGCAGCTTTACAGTCCTTTATGGCTACACCTTC
CDR3 protein: CASSFTVLYGYTF

D gene: NA
clone size: NA
V gene: TRBV6-5
J gene: TRBJ1-4
CDR3 DNA: TGTGCCAGCAGTTACTCGATCGGGGGCAGCGGTGAAAAACTGTTTTTT
CDR3 protein: CASSYSIGGSGEKLFF

D gene: TRBD2
clone size: NA
V gene: TRBV7-9
J gene: TRBJ2-1
CDR3 DNA: TGTGCCACTCAGCTTGGTTCTGGGACTAGCGGATACAATGAGCAGTTCTTC
CDR3 protein: CATQLGSGTSGYNEQFF

D gene: NA
clone size: NA
V gene: TRBV7-8
J gene: TRBJ1-4
CDR3 DNA: TGTGCCAGCAGCCTTAATGAAAAACTGTTTTTT
CDR3 protein: CASSLNEKLFF

D gene: NA
clone size: NA
V gene: TRBV18
J gene: TRBJ2-5
CDR3 DNA: TGTGCCAGCTCACCACCTGTGCGAGAGACCCAGTACTTC
CDR3 protein: CASSPPVRETQYF

D gene: TRBD1
clone size: NA
V gene: TRBV5-1
J gene: TRBJ2-7
CDR3 DNA: TGCGCCAGCAGCATTGCGGGACAGGGACCCTACGAGCAGTACTTC
CDR3 protein: CASSIAGQGPYEQYF

D gene: TRBD1
clone size: NA
V gene: TRBV18
J gene: TRBJ1-5
CDR3 DNA: TGTGCCAGCTCACCAACACCGGGACAGGGTAATCAGCCCCAGCATTTT
CDR3 protein: CASSPTPGQGNQPQHF

D gene: TRBD2
clone size: NA
V gene: TRBV10-2
J gene: TRBJ2-2
CDR3 DNA: TGCGCCAGCAGGGGACTAGCGGCTACCACCGGGGAGCTGTTTTTT
CDR3 protein: CASRGLAATTGELFF

D gene: TRBD2
clone size: once
V gene: TRBV25-1
J gene: TRBJ2-7
CDR3 DNA: TGTGCCAGCAGTGAATATGGGGCGGGAGGGGACTCCTACGAGCAGTACTTC
CDR3 protein: CASSEYGAGGDSYEQYF

D gene: NA
clone size: NA
V gene: TRBV3-1/TRBV3-2
J gene: TRBJ2-1
CDR3 DNA: TGTGCCAGCAGCCAAGAAATTGAAAAGGCTAGCAATGAGCAGTTCTTC
CDR3 protein: CASSQEIEKASNEQFF

D gene: NA
clone size: NA
V gene: TRBV15
J gene: TRBJ1-6
CDR3 DNA: TGTGCCACCAGCAGAGAAGGAAATACTAATTCACCCCTCCACTTT
CDR3 protein: CATSREGNTNSPLHF

D gene: NA
clone size: few
V gene: TRBV29-1
J gene: TRBJ2-2
CDR3 DNA: TGCAGCGTTGACAGAGGACACACCGGGGAGCTGTTTTTT
CDR3 protein: CSVDRGHTGELFF

D gene: TRBD1
clone size: once
V gene: TRBV5-8
J gene: TRBJ1-1
CDR3 DNA: TGTGCCAGCAGCTTAGAGGACAGGGGGCGGAACACTGAAGCTTTCTTT
CDR3 protein: CASSLEDRGRNTEAFF

D gene: TRBD2
clone size: NA
V gene: TRBV27
J gene: TRBJ2-7
CDR3 DNA: TGTGCCAGCAGTTTAGTAGCGGGGAGCACCTACGAGCAGTACTTC
CDR3 protein: CASSLVAGSTYEQYF

D gene: TRBD1
clone size: NA
V gene: TRBV4-1
J gene: TRBJ1-1
CDR3 DNA: TGCGCCAGCAGCCAAGTCAGGGGGCGGGTGAACACTGAAGCTTTCTTT
CDR3 protein: CASSQVRGRVNTEAFF

D gene: TRBD1
clone size: NA
V gene: TRBV3-1/TRBV3-2
J gene: TRBJ2-7
CDR3 DNA: TGTGCCAGCAGCACGGGACAGGTGGACCCCTACGAGCAGTACTTC
CDR3 protein: CASSTGQVDPYEQYF

D gene: NA
clone size: NA
V gene: TRBV4-1
J gene: TRBJ2-2
CDR3 DNA: TGCGCCAGCAGCCAAGATCTCTTCGCGGCCGGGGGGCTGTTTTTT
CDR3 protein: CASSQDLFAAGGLFF

D gene: NA
clone size: NA
V gene: TRBV12-5
J gene: TRBJ1-5
CDR3 DNA: TGTGCTAGTGGTTTGGATGTGATAAAGGATCAGCCCCAGCATTTT
CDR3 protein: CASGLDVIKDQPQHF

D gene: NA
clone size: NA
V gene: TRBV9
J gene: TRBJ1-2
CDR3 DNA: TGTGCCAGCAGCGTAGCCGGGGGCCCTAACTATGGCTACACCTTC
CDR3 protein: CASSVAGGPNYGYTF

D gene: TRBD1
clone size: once
V gene: TRBV5-1
J gene: TRBJ1-1
CDR3 DNA: TGCGCCAGCAGCGGGGACAGGGATCTGGCTTTCTTT
CDR3 protein: CASSGDRDLAFF

D gene: TRBD1
clone size: NA
V gene: TRBV5-1
J gene: TRBJ1-3
CDR3 DNA: TGCGCCAGCAGCCCTAGGACAGGGGGCACTGGAAACACCATATATTTT
CDR3 protein: CASSPRTGGTGNTIYF

D gene: TRBD2
clone size: once
V gene: TRBV27
J gene: TRBJ2-1
CDR3 DNA: TGTGCCAGCAGTGACCTCGGTCTAGCGGGACGGGAGCAGTTCTTC
CDR3 protein: CASSDLGLAGREQFF

D gene: NA
clone size: NA
V gene: TRBV20-1
J gene: TRBJ1-1
CDR3 DNA: TGCAGTGCTAGGCAGGGCACTGAAGCTTTCTTT
CDR3 protein: CSARQGTEAFF

D gene: TRBD1
clone size: once
V gene: TRBV29-1
J gene: TRBJ1-2
CDR3 DNA: TGCAGCGTAGGGACAGTTTATGGCTACACCTTC
CDR3 protein: CSVGTVYGYTF

D gene: TRBD2
clone size: NA
V gene: TRBV29-1
J gene: TRBJ2-3
CDR3 DNA: TGCAGCGTTGCCATTAGCGGGACCACAGATACGCAGTATTTT
CDR3 protein: CSVAISGTTDTQYF

D gene: NA
clone size: NA
V gene: TRBV10-3
J gene: TRBJ2-2
CDR3 DNA: TGTGCCATCAGTGAGACTTTCACCGGGGAGCTGTTTTTT
CDR3 protein: CAISETFTGELFF

D gene: NA
clone size: NA
V gene: TRBV3-1/TRBV3-2
J gene: TRBJ2-7
CDR3 DNA: TGTGCCAGCAGCTCCACCCTGGAGCAGTACTTC
CDR3 protein: CASSSTLEQYF

D gene: NA
clone size: NA
V gene: TRBV6-5
J gene: TRBJ1-2
CDR3 DNA: TGTGCCAGCAGTAGGATGGAGAACTATGGCTACACCTTC
CDR3 protein: CASSRMENYGYTF

D gene: NA
clone size: NA
V gene: TRBV14
J gene: TRBJ1-2
CDR3 DNA: TGTGCCAGCAGCCAAGACAGGAGATATGGAGGCTACACCTTC
CDR3 protein: CASSQDRRYGGYTF

D gene: TRBD1
clone size: NA
V gene: TRBV29-1
J gene: TRBJ1-2
CDR3 DNA: TGCAGCGTTGACCAGGGGGGAAACGGCTACACCTTC
CDR3 protein: CSVDQGGNGYTF

D gene: TRBD2
clone size: NA
V gene: TRBV5-5
J gene: TRBJ2-5
CDR3 DNA: TGTGCCAGCAGCTGGGGACTAGCGGGGGGTCAAGAGACCCAGTACTTC
CDR3 protein: CASSWGLAGGQETQYF

D gene: TRBD2
clone size: NA
V gene: TRBV3-1/TRBV3-2
J gene: TRBJ2-3
CDR3 DNA: TGTGCCAGCAGCCAAGGTGGGCGGGGGGGCACAGATACGCAGTATTTT
CDR3 protein: CASSQGGRGGTDTQYF

D gene: TRBD2
clone size: NA
V gene: TRBV7-9
J gene: TRBJ2-3
CDR3 DNA: TGTGCCAGCACCTCTCCAGCGGGATTAGTTGATACGCAGTATTTT
CDR3 protein: CASTSPAGLVDTQYF

D gene: NA
clone size: NA
V gene: TRBV14
J gene: TRBJ2-3
CDR3 DNA: TGTGCCAGCAGCCTCTCGACTGTGGCGGTAGATACGCAGTATTTT
CDR3 protein: CASSLSTVAVDTQYF

D gene: NA
clone size: once
V gene: TRBV19
J gene: TRBJ2-5
CDR3 DNA: TGTGCCAGTAGTATAGTGCGGGGAGAGACCCAGTACTTC
CDR3 protein: CASSIVRGETQYF

D gene: NA
clone size: NA
V gene: TRBV7-2
J gene: TRBJ1-1
CDR3 DNA: TGTGCCAGCAGCTACAGGTGGGGAATGAACACTGAAGCTTTCTTT
CDR3 protein: CASSYRWGMNTEAFF